A selection of T cell receptor beta chains follows, all from one sample in a study of response to subunit inactivated influenza vaccine. TCRdb reanalysed the RT-PCR reads using MiXCR and keeps one entry per CDR3 protein. Altogether roughly 650,000 distinct CDR3 sequences are present, about 14% being singletons, with the ten largest covering about 7.6%. Specimen: PBMCs from blood, collected approximately 15 days before vaccination. Source of these receptors: a man aged 45-60 years who received an inactivated influenza vaccine. Each CDR3 is given with its conserved first and last residue. Each record gives: CDR3 protein, CDR3 DNA, J gene, D gene, clone size, V gene. A D gene is named only where the DNA matches it firmly. A clone size is listed for some rows: how often the clone was seen (once, few, many), or a class if it is expanded.

CASSFYGQDTQYF | TGTGCCAGCAGCTTTTACGGTCAAGATACCCAGTACTTC | TRBJ2-5 | - | - | TRBV7-2
CASSPSVTEYNEQFF | TGTGCCAGCAGCCCTAGCGTGACGGAATACAATGAGCAGTTCTTC | TRBJ2-1 | - | - | TRBV4-2
CASSSRGNQPQHF | TGTGCCAGCAGCTCCAGGGGAAATCAGCCCCAGCATTTT | TRBJ1-5 | - | - | TRBV7-6
CASSPGQGPLFSGYTF | TGTGCCAGCAGCCCCGGACAGGGTCCGTTATTCTCTGGCTACACCTTC | TRBJ1-2 | TRBD1 | - | TRBV7-9
CASSLARDTEAFF | TGTGCCAGCAGTTTAGCGCGAGACACTGAAGCTTTCTTT | TRBJ1-1 | - | many | TRBV12-3/TRBV12-4
CASSPKPQETQYF | TGTGCCAGCTCACCTAAACCCCAAGAGACCCAGTACTTC | TRBJ2-5 | - | few | TRBV18
CASTPRGQGFDQPQHF | TGTGCCAGTACCCCCCGAGGACAGGGGTTCGATCAGCCCCAGCATTTT | TRBJ1-5 | TRBD1 | - | TRBV19
CASSPRSYNEQYF | TGTGCCAGCAGCCCCCGCTCCTACAATGAGCAGTACTTC | TRBJ2-7 | - | - | TRBV28
CASSRGAPAISLRWEQYF | TGTGCCAGCAGCCGGGGGGCACCCGCTATATCACTCCGCTGGGAGCAGTACTTC | TRBJ2-7 | - | - | TRBV11-2
CSAKEVRSTDTQYF | TGCAGTGCTAAGGAGGTCCGAAGCACAGATACGCAGTATTTT | TRBJ2-3 | - | - | TRBV20-1
CASSYLTGGTLNTGELFF | TGTGCCAGCAGTTATTTAACTGGAGGGACCCTGAACACCGGGGAGCTGTTTTTT | TRBJ2-2 | - | few | TRBV6-9
CAIPGGNYGELFF | TGTGCCATCCCCGGGGGAAACTATGGGGAGCTGTTTTTT | TRBJ2-2 | - | few | TRBV6-2/TRBV6-3
CSAPRTSGTIGTGELFF | TGCAGTGCTCCCAGGACTAGCGGGACTATAGGGACCGGGGAGCTGTTTTTT | TRBJ2-2 | TRBD2 | - | TRBV20-1
CASSLSAMSAFF | TGTGCCAGCAGCTTAAGTGCGATGTCAGCTTTCTTT | TRBJ1-1 | - | few | TRBV7-9
CASSHSGTSGYNEQFF | TGTGCCAGCAGCCATTCCGGGACTAGCGGATACAATGAGCAGTTCTTC | TRBJ2-1 | TRBD2 | - | TRBV3-1
CASSSPAGDTQYF | TGTGCCAGCAGCTCTCCAGCGGGAGATACGCAGTATTTT | TRBJ2-3 | - | - | TRBV7-2
CSAYQGYYGYTF | TGCAGTGCCTATCAGGGGTACTATGGCTACACCTTC | TRBJ1-2 | - | few | TRBV20-1
CASSLAGQGNTGELFF | TGCGCCAGCAGCTTGGCCGGGCAGGGGAACACCGGGGAGCTGTTTTTT | TRBJ2-2 | - | many | TRBV5-1
CSASRASTGASYEQYF | TGCAGTGCTAGTAGGGCCAGCACTGGGGCCTCCTACGAGCAGTACTTC | TRBJ2-7 | - | - | TRBV20-1
CASTIQGAIYNEQFF | TGTGCCAGCACGATACAGGGCGCTATCTACAATGAGCAGTTCTTC | TRBJ2-1 | - | few | TRBV2
CASSRAQGQGELFF | TGTGCCAGCAGCAGGGCACAAGGCCAGGGGGAGCTGTTTTTT | TRBJ2-2 | - | - | TRBV7-9
CASSEGQTFYEQYF | TGCGCCAGCAGCGAAGGACAGACTTTCTACGAGCAGTACTTC | TRBJ2-7 | - | few | TRBV5-1
CASSLAGAGFTDTQYF | TGTGCCAGCAGCTTAGCTGGTGCGGGTTTCACAGATACGCAGTATTTT | TRBJ2-3 | - | many | TRBV7-2
CSATGTNAGNTQYF | TGCAGTGCCACCGGGACCAACGCCGGGAATACGCAGTATTTT | TRBJ2-3 | - | - | TRBV20-1
CASSEGTENTGELFF | TGTGCCAGCAGTGAGGGGACAGAAAACACCGGGGAGCTGTTTTTT | TRBJ2-2 | TRBD1 | - | TRBV6-1
CASSQDWANNEQFF | TGTGCCAGCAGCCAAGATTGGGCAAACAATGAGCAGTTCTTC | TRBJ2-1 | - | many | TRBV3-1
CASSAAGGVGTDTQYF | TGTGCCAGCAGTGCCGCCGGGGGAGTGGGCACAGATACGCAGTATTTT | TRBJ2-3 | - | - | TRBV12-3/TRBV12-4
CASSVGPSGSHNEQFF | TGTGCCAGCAGCGTAGGTCCTAGCGGGAGTCATAATGAGCAGTTCTTC | TRBJ2-1 | TRBD2 | few | TRBV9
CASSPEVVGYEQYF | TGTGCCAGCAGCCCGGAGGTCGTCGGCTACGAGCAGTACTTC | TRBJ2-7 | - | many | TRBV27
CASAPHANTEAFF | TGTGCCAGCGCGCCACATGCGAACACTGAAGCTTTCTTT | TRBJ1-1 | - | many | TRBV3-1
CASSPRGGGAEAFF | TGTGCCAGCAGCCCTCGGGGCGGAGGAGCTGAAGCTTTCTTT | TRBJ1-1 | - | few | TRBV7-3
CASWGAGF | TGTGCCAGCTGGGGTGCGGGCTTC | TRBJ1-2 | - | - | TRBV21-1
CASSEHRGSADTQYF | TGTGCCAGCAGTGAACACAGGGGGAGCGCAGATACGCAGTATTTT | TRBJ2-3 | TRBD1 | few | TRBV25-1
CASSYWPNEQFF | TGTGCCAGCAGTTATTGGCCCAATGAGCAGTTCTTC | TRBJ2-1 | - | few | TRBV12-3/TRBV12-4
CATSDFGGLAGVTQYF | TGTGCCACCAGTGATTTCGGGGGACTAGCGGGAGTTACGCAGTATTTT | TRBJ2-3 | TRBD2 | few | TRBV24-1
CASSLVKFYRDVGDTEAFF | TGTGCCAGCTCACTTGTGAAATTCTACCGGGACGTTGGGGACACTGAAGCTTTCTTT | TRBJ1-1 | - | - | TRBV18
CASSTEGGTPRSNQPQHF | TGCGCCAGCTCCACGGAGGGCGGAACCCCCAGAAGCAATCAGCCCCAGCATTTT | TRBJ1-5 | - | few | TRBV4-3
CASSLAAAEAFF | TGTGCCAGCAGCTTGGCGGCAGCTGAAGCTTTCTTT | TRBJ1-1 | - | - | TRBV5-6
CASSFRKTSDTQYF | TGTGCCAGCAGTTTTCGGAAAACGAGCGATACGCAGTATTTT | TRBJ2-3 | - | - | TRBV12-3/TRBV12-4
CASSLSGAANTGELFF | TGCGCCAGCAGCTTGAGCGGGGCGGCGAACACCGGGGAGCTGTTTTTT | TRBJ2-2 | TRBD2 | few | TRBV5-1
CASNNGQAPYEQYF | TGTGCCAGCAACAACGGGCAGGCCCCCTACGAGCAGTACTTC | TRBJ2-7 | - | few | TRBV21-1
CAWNRDRENIQYF | TGTGCCTGGAACCGGGACCGAGAAAACATTCAGTACTTC | TRBJ2-4 | - | - | TRBV30
CAISESATSGRETQYF | TGTGCCATCAGTGAGTCGGCGACTAGCGGGAGAGAGACCCAGTACTTC | TRBJ2-5 | TRBD2 | - | TRBV10-3
CSASWRGRDEQFF | TGCAGTGCTAGTTGGAGGGGGCGGGATGAGCAGTTCTTC | TRBJ2-1 | - | many | TRBV20-1
CASSLAGSVYEQYF | TGTGCCAGCAGTTTAGCGGGAAGTGTTTACGAGCAGTACTTC | TRBJ2-7 | TRBD2 | - | TRBV6-2/TRBV6-3
CASSLASVSPQPQHF | TGTGCCAGCAGCTTAGCGTCCGTATCTCCTCAGCCCCAGCATTTT | TRBJ1-5 | - | - | TRBV7-2
CAISDSAISGNTIYF | TGTGCCATCAGTGACAGCGCTATCTCTGGAAACACCATATATTTT | TRBJ1-3 | - | many | TRBV10-3
CAISGMGGSEQYF | TGTGCCATCAGTGGGATGGGGGGCTCCGAGCAGTACTTC | TRBJ2-7 | - | - | TRBV10-3